Sequencing of this T cell receptor (beta chain) was carried out in a study of cytomegalovirus exposure and HLA in healthy donors. This CDR3 is 17 amino acids long. With V trimmed by 5 bases and J by 0 bases, 12 bases remained unmatched. Germline V CDR1 and CDR2: MDHEN, SYDVKM. Sequencing used immunoSEQ multiplex PCR; TCRdb keeps in-frame clones, though not all of them. The data hold approximately 70,000 clones, with about 93% observed a single time. The chain recombines TRBV28 with TRBJ2-5, with TRBD1 matching 7 bases. The sequence came from a woman between 18 and 29 years old in good health and CMV-seronegative. Specimen: PBMCs. CDR3: CASSTTSGTDYQETQYF. CDR3 coding DNA: TGTGCCAGCAGTACAACTTCCGGGACAGATTACCAAGAGACCCAGTACTTC.